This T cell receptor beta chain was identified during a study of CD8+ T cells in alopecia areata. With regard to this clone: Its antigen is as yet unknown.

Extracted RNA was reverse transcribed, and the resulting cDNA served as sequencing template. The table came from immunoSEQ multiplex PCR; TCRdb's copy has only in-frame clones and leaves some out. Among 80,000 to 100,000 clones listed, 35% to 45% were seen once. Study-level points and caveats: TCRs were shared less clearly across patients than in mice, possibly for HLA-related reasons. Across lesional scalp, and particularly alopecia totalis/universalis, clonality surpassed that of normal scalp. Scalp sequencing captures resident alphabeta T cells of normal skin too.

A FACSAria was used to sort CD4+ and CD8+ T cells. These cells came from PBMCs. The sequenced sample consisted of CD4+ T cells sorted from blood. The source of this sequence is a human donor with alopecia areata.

In DNA, the CDR3 is TGTGCCAGCAGCCAAGGCCCGGAGACCCAGTACTTC. Translated: CASSQGPETQYF. V usage is TRBV4-2 and J usage is TRBJ2-5; no definite D call. From germline, CDR1 is LGHNA and CDR2 YNFKEQ. The CDR3 runs to 12 residues. V lost 1 base and J 5 bases, leaving 5 bases between the germline ends.